The T cell receptor beta chain described here comes from a study of cytomegalovirus exposure and HLA in healthy donors. Germline V gene data show CDR1 as SEHNR and CDR2 as FQNEAQ (reference sequence). The V and J ends lost 6 bases and 0 bases respectively, with 15 bases between them. The CDR3 contains 15 residues. This clone occurred a few times. PCR involved 60 Vbeta and 13 Jbeta primers. Using immunoSEQ multiplex PCR, the repertoire was profiled, and TCRdb retains in-frame clones only, with some absent. The sample has about 170,000 clones, approximately 80% seen once. The receptor comes from a woman between 45 and 65 years old in good health and CMV-seropositive. Input material: PBMCs. This chain connects TRBV7-9 to TRBJ2-7; maybe TRBD2 (6 bases). The CDR3 loop is CASRPLWGVSYEQYF. CDR3 DNA sequence: TGTGCCAGCAGGCCTTTGTGGGGGGTCTCCTACGAGCAGTACTTC.